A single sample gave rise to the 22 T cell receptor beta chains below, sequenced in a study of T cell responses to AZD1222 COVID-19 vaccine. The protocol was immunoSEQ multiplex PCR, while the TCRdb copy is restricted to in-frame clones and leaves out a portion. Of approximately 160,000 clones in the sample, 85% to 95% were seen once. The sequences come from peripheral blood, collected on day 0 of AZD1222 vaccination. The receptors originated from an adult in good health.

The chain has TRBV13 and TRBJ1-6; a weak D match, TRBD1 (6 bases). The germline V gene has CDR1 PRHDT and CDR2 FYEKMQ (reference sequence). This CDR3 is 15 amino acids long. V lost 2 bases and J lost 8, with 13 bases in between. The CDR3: CASSLNQGNDSPLHF. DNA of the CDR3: TGTGCCAGCAGCTTAAACCAGGGGAACGATTCACCCCTCCACTTT. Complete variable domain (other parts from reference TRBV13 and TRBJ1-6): AAGVIQSPRHLIKEKRETATLKCYPIPRHDTVYWYQQGPGQDPQFLISFYEKMQSDKGSIPDRFSAQQFSDYHSELNMSSLELGDSALYFCASSLNQGNDSPLHFGNGTRLTVT.

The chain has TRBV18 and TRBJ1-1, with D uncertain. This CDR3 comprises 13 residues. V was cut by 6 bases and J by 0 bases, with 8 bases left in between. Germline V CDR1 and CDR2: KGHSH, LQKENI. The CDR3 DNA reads TGTGCCAGCTCGACCGGATTGAACACTGAAGCTTTCTTT. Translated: CASSTGLNTEAFF.

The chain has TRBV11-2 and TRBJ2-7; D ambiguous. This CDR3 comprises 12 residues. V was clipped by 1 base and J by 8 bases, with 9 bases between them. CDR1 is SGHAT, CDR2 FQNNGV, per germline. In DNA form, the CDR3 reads TGTGCCAGCAGCTTAGTTGGCGAGAAGCAGTACTTC. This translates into CASSLVGEKQYF.

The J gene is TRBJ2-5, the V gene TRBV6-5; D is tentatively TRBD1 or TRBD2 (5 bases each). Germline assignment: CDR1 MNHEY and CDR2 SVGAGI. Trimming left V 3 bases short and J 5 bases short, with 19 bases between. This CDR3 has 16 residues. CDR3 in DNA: TGTGCCAGCAGTTATAGTCAGATCGGGGCCTCGGAGACCCAGTACTTC. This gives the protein CASSYSQIGASETQYF.

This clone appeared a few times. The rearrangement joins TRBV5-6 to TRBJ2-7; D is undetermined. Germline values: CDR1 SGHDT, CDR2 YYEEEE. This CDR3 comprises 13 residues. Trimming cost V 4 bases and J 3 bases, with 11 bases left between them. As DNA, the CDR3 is TGTGCCAGCAGCGAGGACGGAAACTACGAGCAGTACTTC. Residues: CASSEDGNYEQYF. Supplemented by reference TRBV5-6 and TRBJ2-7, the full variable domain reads DAGVTQSPTHLIKTRGQQVTLRCSPKSGHDTVSWYQQALGQGPQFIFQYYEEEERQRGNFPDRFSGHQFPNYSSELNVNALLLGDSALYLCASSEDGNYEQYFGPGTRLTVT.

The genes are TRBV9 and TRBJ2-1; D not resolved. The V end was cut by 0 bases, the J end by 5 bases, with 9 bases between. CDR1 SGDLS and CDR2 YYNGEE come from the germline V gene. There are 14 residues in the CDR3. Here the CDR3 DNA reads TGTGCCAGCAGCGTAGTGCCAGCGCACAATGAGCAGTTCTTC. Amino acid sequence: CASSVVPAHNEQFF.

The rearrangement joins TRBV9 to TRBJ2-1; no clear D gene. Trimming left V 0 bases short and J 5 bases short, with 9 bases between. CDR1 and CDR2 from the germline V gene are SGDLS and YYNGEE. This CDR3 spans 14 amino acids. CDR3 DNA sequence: TGTGCCAGCAGCGTAGGGAACGGAAACAATGAGCAGTTCTTC. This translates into CASSVGNGNNEQFF.

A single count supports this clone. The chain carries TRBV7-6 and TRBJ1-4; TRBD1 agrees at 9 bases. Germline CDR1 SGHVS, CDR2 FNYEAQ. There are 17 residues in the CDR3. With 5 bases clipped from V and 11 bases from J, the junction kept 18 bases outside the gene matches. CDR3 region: CASSEIRPGTGRWKLFF. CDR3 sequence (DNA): TGTGCCAGCAGCGAAATAAGGCCCGGGACAGGGAGGTGGAAACTGTTTTTT.

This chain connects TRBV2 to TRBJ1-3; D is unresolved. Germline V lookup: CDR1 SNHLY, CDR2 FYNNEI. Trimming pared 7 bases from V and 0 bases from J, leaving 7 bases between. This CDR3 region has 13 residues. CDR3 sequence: CASNQDSGNTIYF. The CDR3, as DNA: TGTGCCAGCAACCAAGACTCTGGAAACACCATATATTTT. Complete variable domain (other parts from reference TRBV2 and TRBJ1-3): EPEVTQTPSHQVTQMGQEVILRCVPISNHLYFYWYRQILGQKVEFLVSFYNNEISEKSEIFDDQFSVERPDGSNFTLKIRSTKLEDSAMYFCASNQDSGNTIYFGEGSWLTVV.

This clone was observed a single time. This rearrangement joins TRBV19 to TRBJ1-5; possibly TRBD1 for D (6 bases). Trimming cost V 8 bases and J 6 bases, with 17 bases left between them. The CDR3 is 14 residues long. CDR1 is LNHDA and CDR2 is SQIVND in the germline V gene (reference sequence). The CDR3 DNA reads TGTGCCAGTGCCCGGAAGGGGGTAGGTCAGCCCCAGCATTTT. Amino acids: CASARKGVGQPQHF.

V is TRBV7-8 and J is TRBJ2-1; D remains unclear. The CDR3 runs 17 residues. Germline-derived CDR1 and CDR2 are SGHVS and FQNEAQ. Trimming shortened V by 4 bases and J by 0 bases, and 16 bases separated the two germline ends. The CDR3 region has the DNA TGTGCCAGCAGCTCTAGTGCTACACCGAGCTCCTACAATGAGCAGTTCTTC. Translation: CASSSSATPSSYNEQFF.

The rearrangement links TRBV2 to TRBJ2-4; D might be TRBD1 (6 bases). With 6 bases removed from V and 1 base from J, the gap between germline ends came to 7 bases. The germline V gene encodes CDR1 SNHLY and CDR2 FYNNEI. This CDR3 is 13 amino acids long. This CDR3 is CASSQGAKNIQYF. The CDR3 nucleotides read TGTGCCAGCAGCCAGGGGGCCAAAAACATTCAGTACTTC.

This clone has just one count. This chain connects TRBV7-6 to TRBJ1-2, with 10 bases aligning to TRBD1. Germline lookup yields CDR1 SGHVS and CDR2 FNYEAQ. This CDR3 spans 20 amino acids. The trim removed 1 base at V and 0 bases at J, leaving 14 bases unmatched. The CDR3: CASSLDPRPGTGAPNYGYTF. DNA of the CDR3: TGTGCCAGCAGCTTAGATCCCAGACCCGGGACAGGGGCCCCTAACTATGGCTACACCTTC.

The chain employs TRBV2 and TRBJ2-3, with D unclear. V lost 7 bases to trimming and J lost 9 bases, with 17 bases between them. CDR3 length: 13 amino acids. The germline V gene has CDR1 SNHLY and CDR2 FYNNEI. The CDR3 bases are TGTGCCAGCATCGGATTACAGCGAGGAACGCAGTATTTT. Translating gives CASIGLQRGTQYF.

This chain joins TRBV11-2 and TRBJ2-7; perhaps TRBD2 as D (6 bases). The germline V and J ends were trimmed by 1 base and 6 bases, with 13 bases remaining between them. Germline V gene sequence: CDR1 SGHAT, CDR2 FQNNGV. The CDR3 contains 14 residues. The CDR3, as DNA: TGTGCCAGCAGCTTAGGAATGACTAGTGGCGAGCAGTACTTC. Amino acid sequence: CASSLGMTSGEQYF.

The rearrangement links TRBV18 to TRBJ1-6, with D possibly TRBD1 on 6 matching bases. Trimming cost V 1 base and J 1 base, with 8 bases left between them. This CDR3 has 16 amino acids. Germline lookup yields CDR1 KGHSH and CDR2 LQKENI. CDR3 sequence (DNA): TGTGCCAGCTCACCACACAGGGAGTCCTATAATTCACCCCTCCACTTT. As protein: CASSPHRESYNSPLHF.

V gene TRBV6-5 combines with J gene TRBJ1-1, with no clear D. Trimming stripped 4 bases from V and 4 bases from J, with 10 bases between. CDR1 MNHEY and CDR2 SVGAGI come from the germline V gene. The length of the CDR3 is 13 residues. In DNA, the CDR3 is TGTGCCAGCAGTTTGGGCAGAGGCACTGAAGCTTTCTTT. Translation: CASSLGRGTEAFF.

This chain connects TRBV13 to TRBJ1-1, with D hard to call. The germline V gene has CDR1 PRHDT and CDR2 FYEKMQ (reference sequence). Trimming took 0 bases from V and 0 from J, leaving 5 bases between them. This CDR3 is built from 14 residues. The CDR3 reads CASSLGVVNTEAFF. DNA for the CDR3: TGTGCCAGCAGCTTAGGCGTCGTGAACACTGAAGCTTTCTTT.

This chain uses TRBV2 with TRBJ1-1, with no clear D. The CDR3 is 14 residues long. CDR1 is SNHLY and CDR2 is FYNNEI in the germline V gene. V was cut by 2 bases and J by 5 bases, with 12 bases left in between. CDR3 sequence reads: CASSELPAGTEAFF. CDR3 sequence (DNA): TGTGCCAGCAGTGAATTGCCCGCGGGGACTGAAGCTTTCTTT.

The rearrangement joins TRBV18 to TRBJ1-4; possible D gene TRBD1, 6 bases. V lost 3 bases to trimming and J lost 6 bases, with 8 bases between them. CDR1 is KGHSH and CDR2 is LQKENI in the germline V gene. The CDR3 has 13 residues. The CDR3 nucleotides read TGTGCCAGCTCACCTAGACAGGATGAAAAACTGTTTTTT. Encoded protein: CASSPRQDEKLFF.

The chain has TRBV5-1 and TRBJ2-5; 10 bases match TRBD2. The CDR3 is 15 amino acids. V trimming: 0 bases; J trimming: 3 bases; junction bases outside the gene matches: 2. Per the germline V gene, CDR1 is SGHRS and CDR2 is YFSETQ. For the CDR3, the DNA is TGCGCCAGCAGCTTGGAAACTAGCGGGGAAGAGACCCAGTACTTC. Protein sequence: CASSLETSGEETQYF.

In nucleotides, the CDR3 is TGTGCCAGCAGTGAATTTAGGGGGCGCAGCACAGATACGCAGTATTTT. It encodes CASSEFRGRSTDTQYF. This chain uses TRBV25-1 with TRBJ2-3; TRBD1 aligns across 7 bases. The CDR3 length is 16 residues. Trimming removed 1 base from V and 0 bases from J; junction bases left unmatched: 4. Germline CDR1 MGHDK, CDR2 SYGVNS. Drawing the rest from reference TRBV25-1 and TRBJ2-3, the complete variable domain is EADIYQTPRYLVIGTGKKITLECSQTMGHDKMYWYQQDPGMELHLIHYSYGVNSTEKGDLSSESTVSRIRTEHFPLTLESARPSHTSQYLCASSEFRGRSTDTQYFGPGTRLTVL.